The rows below give T cell receptor beta chains drawn from one sample of a study of cytomegalovirus exposure and HLA in healthy donors. Sequencing used immunoSEQ multiplex PCR; TCRdb keeps in-frame clones, though not all of them. This repertoire shows 120,000 to 150,000 clones, roughly 80% found once; its top ten account for roughly 2.9%. Sequenced: PBMCs. Receptors were obtained from a woman aged 25 to 45 in good health and CMV-seronegative. CDR3s include the opening cysteine and the closing phenylalanine or tryptophan. Each record gives: V gene, J gene, clone size, D gene, CDR3 protein, CDR3 DNA. A D gene is named only where the DNA matches it firmly. Expanded clones are given a class, and other clones once, few, many or no size at all.

V: TRBV19
J: TRBJ2-5
size: .
D: .
CDR3: CASSTQYF
DNA: TGTGCCAGTAGTACTCAGTACTTC

V: TRBV2
J: TRBJ2-7
size: .
D: .
CDR3: CASSADLYEQYF
DNA: TGTGCCAGCAGTGCGGACTTGTACGAGCAGTACTTC

V: TRBV6-1
J: TRBJ2-7
size: few
D: .
CDR3: CASSDPQGLSEQYF
DNA: TGTGCCAGCAGTGATCCTCAGGGGCTGAGTGAGCAGTACTTC

V: TRBV5-1
J: TRBJ2-1
size: .
D: TRBD1
CDR3: CASSIPGQGQSSSYNEQFF
DNA: TGCGCCAGCAGCATTCCGGGACAGGGGCAATCTAGCTCCTACAATGAGCAGTTCTTC

V: TRBV7-9
J: TRBJ2-1
size: .
D: TRBD2
CDR3: CASSFMSGVVHSEQFF
DNA: TGTGCCAGCAGCTTTATGAGCGGGGTCGTCCACAGTGAGCAGTTCTTC

V: TRBV6-1
J: TRBJ1-1
size: once
D: TRBD1
CDR3: CASKRDSREAFF
DNA: TGTGCCAGCAAAAGGGACAGCCGTGAAGCTTTCTTT

V: TRBV4-1
J: TRBJ2-1
size: few
D: TRBD1
CDR3: CASSQDPRGRSSEQFF
DNA: TGCGCCAGCAGCCAAGATCCAAGGGGGCGAAGTAGTGAGCAGTTCTTC

V: TRBV2
J: TRBJ2-3
size: .
D: TRBD2
CDR3: CASRNTGASGGRRDTQYF
DNA: TGTGCCAGCAGAAACACTGGGGCTAGCGGGGGCCGTCGAGATACGCAGTATTTT

V: TRBV6-5
J: TRBJ1-2
size: .
D: .
CDR3: CASSYSAGYGYTF
DNA: TGTGCCAGCAGTTACTCGGCAGGGTATGGCTACACCTTC

V: TRBV5-6
J: TRBJ2-7
size: few
D: .
CDR3: CASSLIRALSYEQYF
DNA: TGTGCCAGCAGCTTAATCAGGGCCCTCTCCTACGAGCAGTACTTC

V: TRBV7-9
J: TRBJ2-1
size: .
D: TRBD2
CDR3: CASSTSQRGRYNEQFF
DNA: TGTGCCAGCAGCACCTCTCAGCGGGGTAGGTACAATGAGCAGTTCTTC

V: TRBV27
J: TRBJ2-7
size: .
D: TRBD1
CDR3: CASSLTGVSYEQYF
DNA: TGTGCCAGCAGTTTGACAGGGGTTTCCTACGAGCAGTACTTC

V: TRBV6-5
J: TRBJ2-5
size: .
D: TRBD2
CDR3: CASSYLAGGETQYF
DNA: TGTGCCAGCAGTTACCTAGCGGGGGGGGAGACCCAGTACTTC

V: TRBV7-2
J: TRBJ1-5
size: once
D: .
CDR3: CASSLPDSDQPQHF
DNA: TGTGCCAGCAGCTTACCGGACAGTGACCAGCCCCAGCATTTT

V: TRBV5-1
J: TRBJ1-1
size: .
D: .
CDR3: CASSLVRQGLATEAFF
DNA: TGCGCCAGCAGCTTGGTACGGCAGGGGTTAGCCACTGAAGCTTTCTTT

V: TRBV28
J: TRBJ1-2
size: once
D: TRBD1
CDR3: CASTGPGQGNYGYTF
DNA: TGTGCCAGCACCGGCCCGGGACAGGGCAACTATGGCTACACCTTC

V: TRBV5-1
J: TRBJ1-4
size: .
D: .
CDR3: CASSPGLTTSKEKLFF
DNA: TGCGCCAGCAGCCCCGGACTTACAACATCCAAAGAAAAACTGTTTTTT

V: TRBV4-1
J: TRBJ2-5
size: few
D: TRBD2
CDR3: CASSSRTSGKLETQYF
DNA: TGCGCCAGCAGCTCGCGGACTAGCGGGAAGTTAGAGACCCAGTACTTC

V: TRBV5-1
J: TRBJ2-2
size: few
D: TRBD2
CDR3: CASSLSRGRTGELFF
DNA: TGCGCCAGCAGCTTGTCTCGCGGGAGGACCGGGGAGCTGTTTTTT

V: TRBV7-9
J: TRBJ1-2
size: .
D: TRBD1
CDR3: CASSGKGQGREGYGYTF
DNA: TGTGCCAGCAGCGGGAAAGGACAGGGCCGAGAGGGCTATGGCTACACCTTC

V: TRBV29-1
J: TRBJ1-1
size: .
D: .
CDR3: CSVEWEMNTEAFF
DNA: TGCAGCGTTGAGTGGGAGATGAACACTGAAGCTTTCTTT

V: TRBV29-1
J: TRBJ1-4
size: .
D: TRBD1
CDR3: CSVVTQQGAEKLFF
DNA: TGCAGCGTTGTAACCCAACAGGGGGCGGAAAAACTGTTTTTT

V: TRBV29-1
J: TRBJ1-1
size: .
D: TRBD1
CDR3: CSVSTGGNTEAFF
DNA: TGCAGCGTGTCGACAGGGGGAAACACTGAAGCTTTCTTT

V: TRBV11-2
J: TRBJ1-6
size: .
D: .
CDR3: CASSLDRGIGSPLHF
DNA: TGTGCCAGCAGCTTAGATAGGGGGATTGGTTCACCCCTCCACTTT

V: TRBV5-6
J: TRBJ2-2
size: .
D: .
CDR3: CASSLGQINTGELFF
DNA: TGTGCCAGCAGCTTGGGACAGATAAACACCGGGGAGCTGTTTTTT

V: TRBV4-3
J: TRBJ2-7
size: .
D: .
CDR3: CASSQEWRDEQYF
DNA: TGCGCCAGCAGCCAAGAGTGGAGGGACGAGCAGTACTTC

V: TRBV19
J: TRBJ2-1
size: .
D: TRBD2
CDR3: CASSISLAGEQFF
DNA: TGTGCCAGTAGTATTTCCCTAGCGGGTGAGCAGTTCTTC

V: TRBV27
J: TRBJ2-4
size: .
D: TRBD1
CDR3: CASSLQGQGANIQYF
DNA: TGTGCCAGCAGTTTACAGGGACAGGGGGCAAACATTCAGTACTTC

V: TRBV19
J: TRBJ2-3
size: .
D: .
CDR3: CASSIAHGDTQYF
DNA: TGTGCCAGTAGTATAGCCCACGGAGATACGCAGTATTTT

V: TRBV6-1
J: TRBJ2-7
size: .
D: .
CDR3: CASSEPRRGRYEQYF
DNA: TGTGCCAGCAGTGAACCCCGCAGGGGGAGGTACGAGCAGTACTTC

V: TRBV5-1
J: TRBJ1-1
size: few
D: TRBD1
CDR3: CASSLVGQGADTEAFF
DNA: TGCGCCAGCAGCTTGGTTGGACAGGGGGCGGACACTGAAGCTTTCTTT